This T cell receptor (beta chain) came from a study of T cells in Graves' hyperthyroidism and ophthalmopathy. The CDR3 spans 14 residues. V was shortened by 8 bases and J by 1 base, with 14 bases between the two germline ends. Researchers amplified the TCR beta CDR3 regions from RNA transcripts. The study used the HTBI primer set for a first-round RT-PCR of the TCR CDR3. From the multiplex PCR reads, TCRdb called clonotypes with MiXCR, one entry per CDR3 protein. Of approximately 610,000 distinct CDR3 sequences in the sample, roughly 15% were seen once. This clonotype was seen ten or more times. This clonotype was sampled from a middle-aged woman with Graves' ophthalmopathy. The specimen was blood. The chain has TRBV12-3 or TRBV12-4 and TRBJ1-1, with D possibly matching TRBD1 (5 bases). CDR3 in DNA: TGTGCCAGCGCGCCGGGACGGGCGAACACTGAAGCTTTCTTT. Amino acids: CASAPGRANTEAFF.